The source of this T cell receptor (beta chain) is a study of cytomegalovirus exposure and HLA in healthy donors. Overall study results and limits: The study had only CMV serostatus as immune exposure information. Differences between HLA loci emerged in a later analysis of TCR association rates, with DRB1 most and HLA-C fewest. TCR beta chains numbering under 200 were designated cytomegalovirus-associated.

Researchers ran the PCR with 60 Vbeta and 13 Jbeta primers. TCRdb's copy holds only in-frame clones and misses some; the assay was immunoSEQ multiplex PCR. There are over 100,000 clones in the sample; around 9% occur only once, and about 7.5% lies in the top ten. This clone came up a few times. The target antigen is unknown. The CDR3 contains 17 residues. The V and J ends lost 5 bases and 5 bases, in that order; junction bases with no gene match: 13. The germline gives CDR1 SGHTA, CDR2 FQGNSA. Healthy individuals who donated bone marrow served as the donors. The TCR sequence derives from a woman aged 35 to 49 in good health and CMV-seropositive. Material: PBMCs. The chain combines TRBV7-2 with TRBJ2-5; 11 nucleotides match TRBD2. CDR3 DNA sequence: TGTGCCAGCAGCGAACTAGCGGGGGTGCCGAGAGGGGAGACCCAGTACTTC. Translated: CASSELAGVPRGETQYF.